These 25 T cell receptor beta chains originate from one sample sequenced in a study of Graves' ophthalmopathy and Graves' hyperthyroidism (dated by TCRdb to 2016 to 2019). Sequencing instrument: Illumina HiSeq 2000. For repertoire sequencing, TCR beta CDR3 regions were amplified from RNA transcripts. The first round of RT-PCR was done with HTBI primers and the Qiagen OneStep RT-PCR kit, and was followed by a second round of multiplex PCR, then size selection and purification. The public reads were run again by TCRdb, first through fastp at Q25 and then through MiXCR, and only productive beta chains were kept. Rows matching on CDR3 protein sequence are summarized as one entry with the most common DNA and genes. The sample table records roughly 500,000 distinct CDR3 sequences; roughly an eighth of these occur just once. The ten most abundant clones make up around 9.8% of the sample. Sequenced: blood. The receptors here all came from a woman under 40 with Graves' ophthalmopathy. Donor details come from another sample of the same person, matched by shared clones.

This clonotype showed up just a few times. The chain joins TRBV6-4 to TRBJ2-6, with D perhaps matching TRBD2 (6 bases). Trimming pared 6 bases from V and 1 base from J, leaving 10 bases between. This CDR3 has 15 residues. From germline, CDR1 is MRHNA and CDR2 SNTAGT. The CDR3: CASSGGRSGANVLTF. CDR3 nucleotides: TGTGCCAGCAGCGGGGGTAGATCTGGGGCCAACGTCCTGACTTTC.

This clonotype was counted a few times. This rearrangement joins TRBV27 to TRBJ2-5; D could derive from TRBD1 or TRBD2 (5 bases each). The CDR3 runs 12 residues. CDR1 and CDR2 (germline): MNHEY, SMNVEV (reference sequence). V lost 3 bases and J lost 7, with 9 bases in between. CDR3 residues: CASSFPGRTQYF. CDR3 nucleotide sequence: TGTGCCAGCAGTTTCCCGGGGCGGACCCAGTACTTC.

In regard to this clonotype: A much larger clone lies one base from this, so it may be a read error. In DNA, the CDR3 is TGTTCCAGCAGCTTCCCTCCTGGAAACACCATATATTTT. It encodes CSSSFPPGNTIYF. This chain joins TRBV7-9 and TRBJ1-3; D call uncertain. CDR3 length: 13 residues. Germline assignment: CDR1 SEHNR and CDR2 FQNEAQ (reference sequence).

Only a few counts were recorded for this clonotype. This chain connects TRBV11-3 to TRBJ1-1; no clear D gene. This CDR3 has 13 residues. The ends were cut back, 5 bases at V and 4 bases at J, with 11 bases in the middle. Germline lookup yields CDR1 SGHNT and CDR2 YENEEA. The CDR3 coding sequence is TGTGCCAGCAGCCCTGAGGGAAGCACTGAAGCTTTCTTT. Its protein is CASSPEGSTEAFF.

Concerning this clonotype itself: This sequence may be a read error, since a much larger clone differs from it by one base. This chain joins TRBV11-2 and TRBJ2-2; D is possibly TRBD2 (6 bases). This CDR3 comprises 16 residues. The V end lost 7 bases, the J end lost 4 bases, and 19 bases lay between the germline ends. Germline V lookup: CDR1 SGHAT, CDR2 FQNNGV. CDR3 sequence: CASIRGASVSTGELFF. CDR3 DNA: TGTGCCAGCATCCGTGGGGCTAGCGTGAGCACCGGGGAGCTGTTTTTT.

This clonotype was seen many times. The rearrangement uses TRBV10-3 and TRBJ1-1; TRBD1 matches at 7 bases. There are 14 residues in the CDR3. Trimming removed 11 bases from V and 5 bases from J; junction bases left unmatched: 14. Germline-derived CDR1 and CDR2 are ENHRY and SYGVKD. This CDR3 reads CAVAGSQGYTEAFF. The CDR3 coding sequence is TGTGCCGTAGCCGGCTCACAGGGGTATACTGAAGCTTTCTTT.

Comments on this clonotype: A read error is possible here, since a much larger clone lies one base away. The chain carries TRBV24-1 and TRBJ1-2; 8 bases are shared with TRBD1. The CDR3 runs to 15 residues. The germline gives CDR1 KGHDR, CDR2 SFDVKD. In DNA form, the CDR3 reads TGTGCCACCCGTGACTCAGGGGGCGAGAACTATGGCTACACCTTC. Amino acids: CATRDSGGENYGYTF.

The V and J genes are TRBV11-2 and TRBJ1-1, with no clear D. Germline V lookup: CDR1 SGHAT, CDR2 FQNNGV. The CDR3 length is 15 residues. With 6 bases removed from V and 1 base from J, the gap between germline ends came to 15 bases. The CDR3 bases are TGTGCCAGCAGTCCTGTCCCAGTAGGGAACACTGAAGCTTTCTTT. Its protein is CASSPVPVGNTEAFF.

The gene calls are TRBV30 and TRBJ1-6; unclear D gene. V was cut by 0 bases and J by 5 bases, with 11 bases left in between. Germline V lookup: CDR1 GTSNPN, CDR2 SVGIG (reference sequence). The length of the CDR3 is 15 residues. The CDR3 loop is CAWSVVALNNSPLHF. DNA of the CDR3: TGTGCCTGGAGTGTAGTTGCACTGAATAATTCACCCCTCCACTTT.

Ten or more counts support this clonotype. The chain recombines TRBV7-2 with TRBJ2-5; possibly TRBD1 or TRBD2 for D (6 bases each). With 5 bases removed from V and 5 bases from J, the gap between germline ends came to 12 bases. The length of the CDR3 is 13 residues. Per the germline V gene, CDR1 is SGHTA and CDR2 is FQGNSA. DNA for the CDR3: TGTGCCAGCAGCCCCATAGGGGGGGAGACCCAGTACTTC. Translated: CASSPIGGETQYF.

The chain has TRBV4-1 and TRBJ1-1; D unresolved. The germline V gene has CDR1 MGHRA and CDR2 YSYEKL. V was trimmed by 0 bases and J by 4 bases, leaving 18 bases between them. The CDR3 sequence is 17 residues long. As DNA, the CDR3 is TGCGCCAGCAGCCAAGATCTGGACTCCTATGTGTCCACTGAAGCTTTCTTT. It translates to CASSQDLDSYVSTEAFF.

This clonotype has a count of ten or more. The chain is built from TRBV12-3 or TRBV12-4 and TRBJ1-3; D might be TRBD1 (6 bases). The CDR3 runs to 15 residues. V was trimmed by 7 bases and J by 3 bases, leaving 16 bases between them. In nucleotides, the CDR3 is TGTGCCAGCACAGGGGTCGACCTGAATGGAAACACCATATATTTT. This sequence encodes CASTGVDLNGNTIYF.

The sample holds many counts of this clonotype. The genes are TRBV4-1 and TRBJ2-7, with TRBD1 matching over 11 bases. The CDR3 has 15 residues. V gave up 4 bases and J gave up 6 bases; unmatched junction bases: 8. Germline V gene lookup returns CDR1 MGHRA and CDR2 YSYEKL. CDR3 residues: CASSPMGQGVFEQYF. The CDR3 coding sequence is TGCGCCAGCAGCCCTATGGGACAGGGGGTATTCGAGCAGTACTTC.

The rearrangement joins TRBV6-1 to TRBJ2-7; D remains unclear. This CDR3 is built from 14 residues. Germline V lookup: CDR1 MNHNS, CDR2 SASEGT. The germline V and J ends were trimmed by 7 bases and 3 bases, with 16 bases remaining between them. The CDR3 DNA sequence: TGTGCCAGCAATAAAGACATCCTTGTCTACGAGCAGTACTTC. Translation: CASNKDILVYEQYF.

Many counts were recorded for this clonotype. CDR3 residues: CASSPTSDGYTF. The CDR3 region has the DNA TGTGCCAGCAGCCCAACGTCCGATGGCTACACCTTC. The genes are TRBV13 and TRBJ1-2; no reliable D call. The CDR3 runs to 12 residues. Looked up from germline, CDR1 is PRHDT and CDR2 is FYEKMQ (reference sequence). Deletions cut 5 bases from V and 6 bases from J, with 10 bases between.

This clonotype was counted many times. The junction shows a germline mismatch at one end, possibly a read error. The V call is TRBV11-2, the J call TRBJ2-5; D is unresolved. In germline, CDR1 is SGHAT, CDR2 FQNNGV. The CDR3 is made up of 12 amino acids. CDR3 sequence reads: CASSTPKETKYF. The CDR3 DNA follows: TGTGCCAGCAGCACCCCAAAAGAGACCAAGTACTTC. Full variable domain (outside the CDR3, taken from reference TRBV11-2 and TRBJ2-5): EAGVAQSPRYKIIEKRQSVAFWCNPISGHATLYWYQQILGQGPKLLIQFQNNGVVDDSQLPKDRFSAERLKGVDSTLKIQPAKLEDSAVYLCASSTPKETKYFGPGTRLLVL.

This clonotype was recorded at least ten times. The rearrangement uses TRBV29-1 and TRBJ2-7; D is uncertain. This CDR3 has 15 residues. V lost 0 bases and J 1 base, leaving 13 bases between the germline ends. Germline CDR1 SQVTM, CDR2 ANQGSEA. The CDR3 DNA reads TGCAGCGTTGAAGATCTTAGGACCGAATCCTACGAGCAGTACTTC. Encoded protein: CSVEDLRTESYEQYF.

The rearrangement links TRBV4-1 to TRBJ1-5; D might be TRBD1 (6 bases). Per the germline V gene, CDR1 is MGHRA and CDR2 is YSYEKL. Trimming left V 4 bases short and J 0 bases short, with 13 bases between. The CDR3 has 16 amino acids. The CDR3 protein is CASSRRTVYSNQPQHF. Here the CDR3 DNA reads TGCGCCAGCAGCCGGAGGACAGTTTATAGCAATCAGCCCCAGCATTTT.

V gene TRBV12-5 combines with J gene TRBJ1-5; the D is unclear. The germline V and J ends were trimmed by 7 bases and 2 bases, with 6 bases remaining between them. Germline CDR1 is LGHNT and CDR2 is FRNRAP. This CDR3 spans 12 amino acids. CDR3 bases: TGTGCTAGTGCGTGGGGCAATCAGCCCCAGCATTTT. It translates to CASAWGNQPQHF.

There are many counts of this clonotype. V and J are TRBV30 and TRBJ2-7; D possibly corresponds to TRBD1 (5 bases). Germline V gives CDR1 GTSNPN, CDR2 SVGIG (reference sequence). V lost 7 bases and J 1 base, leaving 8 bases between the germline ends. The CDR3 length is 11 residues. The CDR3 reads CASGWSYEQYF. CDR3 sequence (DNA): TGTGCCTCAGGGTGGTCCTACGAGCAGTACTTC.

With respect to this clonotype: The CDR3 does not end in the conserved phenylalanine or tryptophan, so this is likely a read error. The chain joins TRBV5-1 to TRBJ2-7; D may be TRBD1 (6 bases). Trimming took 5 bases from V and 2 from J, leaving 11 bases between them. There are 13 residues in the CDR3. Germline loops: CDR1 SGHRS, CDR2 YFSETQ. The CDR3 is CASSSGTTYEQYL. Written as DNA, the CDR3 is TGCGCCAGCAGTTCCGGGACAACCTACGAGCAGTACCTC.

This clonotype was recorded many times. J is TRBJ1-2 and V is TRBV12-3 or TRBV12-4; D is unclear. V lost 3 bases and J 8 bases, leaving 13 bases between the germline ends. This CDR3 spans 13 amino acids. The CDR3 sequence: CASSLGRLSGYTF. DNA for the CDR3: TGTGCCAGCAGTTTGGGCAGGCTGTCGGGCTACACCTTC.

This clonotype was recorded at least ten times. V and J are TRBV20-1 and TRBJ1-5; no definite D call. Trimming removed 1 base at V and 4 bases at J, with 14 bases between. The CDR3 runs to 15 residues. Germline-derived CDR1 and CDR2 are DFQATT and SNEGSKA (reference sequence). The CDR3 loop reads CSARGLEGGNQPQHF. CDR3 coding DNA: TGCAGTGCTAGAGGGTTGGAGGGAGGGAATCAGCCCCAGCATTTT.

This clonotype has a count of ten or more. The V call is TRBV7-8, the J call TRBJ2-7, with unresolved D. The CDR3 sequence is 14 residues long. V lost 3 bases and J 3 bases, leaving 12 bases between the germline ends. Per germline, CDR1 SGHVS and CDR2 FQNEAQ. The CDR3 here is CASSFPESLYEQYF. DNA of the CDR3: TGTGCCAGCAGCTTCCCAGAGTCCCTCTACGAGCAGTACTTC.

This clonotype has at least ten counts. This chain joins TRBV12-3 or TRBV12-4 and TRBJ1-6, with D possibly TRBD1 on 6 matching bases. V was cut by 3 bases and J by 5 bases, with 11 bases left in between. This CDR3 region has 15 residues. The CDR3 loop reads CASSFLDRNNSPLHF. Here the CDR3 DNA reads TGTGCCAGCAGTTTTTTAGACAGGAATAATTCACCCCTCCACTTT.